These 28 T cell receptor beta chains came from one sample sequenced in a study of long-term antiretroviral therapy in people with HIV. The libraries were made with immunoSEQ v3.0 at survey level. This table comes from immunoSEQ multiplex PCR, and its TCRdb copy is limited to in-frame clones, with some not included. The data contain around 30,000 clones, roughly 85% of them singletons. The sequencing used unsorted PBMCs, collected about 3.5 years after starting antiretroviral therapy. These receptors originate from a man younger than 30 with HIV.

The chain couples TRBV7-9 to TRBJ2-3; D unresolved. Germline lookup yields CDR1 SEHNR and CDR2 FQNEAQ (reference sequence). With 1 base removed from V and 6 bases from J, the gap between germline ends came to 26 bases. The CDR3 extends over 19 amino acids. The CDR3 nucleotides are TGTGCCAGCAGCTTAGTACCTCGTTTGGAATACGGGTCGTCGGATACGCAGTATTTT. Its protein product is CASSLVPRLEYGSSDTQYF.

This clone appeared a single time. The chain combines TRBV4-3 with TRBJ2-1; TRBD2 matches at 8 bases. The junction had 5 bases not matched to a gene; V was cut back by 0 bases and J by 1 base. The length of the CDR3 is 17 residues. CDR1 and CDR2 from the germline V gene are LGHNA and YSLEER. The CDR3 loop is CASSQEAGARSYNEQFF. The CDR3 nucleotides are TGCGCCAGCAGCCAAGAAGCGGGGGCGCGGTCCTACAATGAGCAGTTCTTC.

The CDR3 spells CASSTGGRDEQYF. The CDR3 DNA reads as TGTGCCAGCAGCACCGGGGGGAGGGACGAGCAGTACTTC. J is TRBJ2-7 and V is TRBV5-6; 7 positions agree with TRBD2. V lost 4 bases, J lost 5 bases, and 6 bases stayed unmatched. Looked up from germline, CDR1 is SGHDT and CDR2 is YYEEEE. CDR3 size: 13 residues. The whole variable domain, remainder taken from reference TRBV5-6 and TRBJ2-7, is DAGVTQSPTHLIKTRGQQVTLRCSPKSGHDTVSWYQQALGQGPQFIFQYYEEEERQRGNFPDRFSGHQFPNYSSELNVNALLLGDSALYLCASSTGGRDEQYFGPGTRLTVT.

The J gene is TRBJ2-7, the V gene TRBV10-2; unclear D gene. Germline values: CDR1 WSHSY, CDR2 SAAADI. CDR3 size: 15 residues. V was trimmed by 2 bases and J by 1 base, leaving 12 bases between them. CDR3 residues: CASSEEYTDSYEQYF. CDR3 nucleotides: TGCGCCAGCAGTGAGGAATATACTGATTCCTACGAGCAGTACTTC.

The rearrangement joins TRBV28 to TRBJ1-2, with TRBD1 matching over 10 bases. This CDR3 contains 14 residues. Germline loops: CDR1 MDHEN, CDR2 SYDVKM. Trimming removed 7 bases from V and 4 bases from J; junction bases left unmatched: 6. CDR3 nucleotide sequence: TGTGCCAGCAAAAAGACAGGGGGCGGCTATGGCTACACCTTC. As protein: CASKKTGGGYGYTF.

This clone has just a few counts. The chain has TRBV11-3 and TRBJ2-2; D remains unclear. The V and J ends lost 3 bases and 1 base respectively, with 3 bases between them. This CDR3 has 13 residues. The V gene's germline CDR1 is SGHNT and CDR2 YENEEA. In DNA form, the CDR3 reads TGTGCCAGCAGCTTGGTGAACACCGGGGAGCTGTTTTTT. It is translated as CASSLVNTGELFF.

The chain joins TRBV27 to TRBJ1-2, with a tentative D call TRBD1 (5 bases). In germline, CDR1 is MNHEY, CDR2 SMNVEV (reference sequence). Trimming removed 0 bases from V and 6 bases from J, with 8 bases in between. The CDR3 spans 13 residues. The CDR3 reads CASSLSSGNGYTF. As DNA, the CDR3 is TGTGCCAGCAGTTTATCGTCAGGGAATGGCTACACCTTC.

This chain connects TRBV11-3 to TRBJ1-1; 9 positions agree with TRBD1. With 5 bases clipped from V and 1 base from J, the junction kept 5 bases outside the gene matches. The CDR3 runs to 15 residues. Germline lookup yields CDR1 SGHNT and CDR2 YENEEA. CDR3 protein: CASSPRQGGNTEAFF. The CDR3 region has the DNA TGTGCCAGCAGCCCTCGACAGGGGGGGAACACTGAAGCTTTCTTT.

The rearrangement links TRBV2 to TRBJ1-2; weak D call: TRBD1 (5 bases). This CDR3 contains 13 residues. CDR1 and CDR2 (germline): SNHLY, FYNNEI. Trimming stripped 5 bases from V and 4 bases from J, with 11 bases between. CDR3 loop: CASSSDSIYGYTF. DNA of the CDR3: TGTGCCAGCAGTTCCGACAGTATCTATGGCTACACCTTC.

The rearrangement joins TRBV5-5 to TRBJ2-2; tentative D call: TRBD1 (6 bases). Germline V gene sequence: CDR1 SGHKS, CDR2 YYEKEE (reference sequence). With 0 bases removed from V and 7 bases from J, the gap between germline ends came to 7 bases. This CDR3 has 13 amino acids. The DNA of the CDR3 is TGTGCCAGCAGCTTGGAGGGGGACGGGGAGCTGTTTTTT. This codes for CASSLEGDGELFF.

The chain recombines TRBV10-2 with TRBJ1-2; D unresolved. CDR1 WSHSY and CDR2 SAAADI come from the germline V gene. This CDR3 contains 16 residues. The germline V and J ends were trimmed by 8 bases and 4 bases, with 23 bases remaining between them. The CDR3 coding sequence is TGCGCCAGCCTTCATAACGAGGACCTAAAGGGCTATGGCTACACCTTC. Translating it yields CASLHNEDLKGYGYTF.

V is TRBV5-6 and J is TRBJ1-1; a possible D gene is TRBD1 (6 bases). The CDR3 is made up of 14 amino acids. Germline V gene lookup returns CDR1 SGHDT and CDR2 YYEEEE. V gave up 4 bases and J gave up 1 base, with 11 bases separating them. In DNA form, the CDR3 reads TGTGCCAGCAGCCCGCGGACAGCGAACACTGAAGCTTTCTTT. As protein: CASSPRTANTEAFF.

CDR3 bases: TGTGCCAGCAGCGGGGAGGACAGTCCTCGGCCCCAGCATTTT. Translated: CASSGEDSPRPQHF. The rearrangement joins TRBV9 to TRBJ1-5; the D gene is possibly TRBD1 (6 bases). Germline loops: CDR1 SGDLS, CDR2 YYNGEE. The germline V and J ends were trimmed by 3 bases and 9 bases, with 16 bases remaining between them. CDR3 size: 14 residues.

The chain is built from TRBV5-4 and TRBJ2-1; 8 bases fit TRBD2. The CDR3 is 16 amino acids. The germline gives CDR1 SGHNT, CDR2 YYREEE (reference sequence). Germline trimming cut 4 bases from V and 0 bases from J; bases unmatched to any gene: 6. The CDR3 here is CASSLKRELSYNEQFF. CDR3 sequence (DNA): TGTGCCAGCAGCCTCAAGCGGGAGCTCTCCTACAATGAGCAGTTCTTC.

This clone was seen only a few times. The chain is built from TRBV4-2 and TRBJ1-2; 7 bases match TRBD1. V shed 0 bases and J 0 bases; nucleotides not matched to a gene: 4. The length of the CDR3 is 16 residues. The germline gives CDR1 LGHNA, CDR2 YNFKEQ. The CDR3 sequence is CASSQDRQGANYGYTF. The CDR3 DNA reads TGTGCCAGCAGCCAAGATCGACAGGGAGCTAACTATGGCTACACCTTC.

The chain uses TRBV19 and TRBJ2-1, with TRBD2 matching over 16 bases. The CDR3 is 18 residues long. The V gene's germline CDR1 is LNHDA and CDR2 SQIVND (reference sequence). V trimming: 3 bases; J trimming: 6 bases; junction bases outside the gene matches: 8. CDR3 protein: CASSIPPGLAGGINEQFF. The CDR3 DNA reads TGTGCCAGTAGTATCCCCCCGGGACTAGCGGGAGGGATCAATGAGCAGTTCTTC. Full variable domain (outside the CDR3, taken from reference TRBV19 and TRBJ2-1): DGGITQSPKYLFRKEGQNVTLSCEQNLNHDAMYWYRQDPGQGLRLIYYSQIVNDFQKGDIAEGYSVSREKKESFPLTVTSAQKNPTAFYLCASSIPPGLAGGINEQFFGPGTRLTVL.

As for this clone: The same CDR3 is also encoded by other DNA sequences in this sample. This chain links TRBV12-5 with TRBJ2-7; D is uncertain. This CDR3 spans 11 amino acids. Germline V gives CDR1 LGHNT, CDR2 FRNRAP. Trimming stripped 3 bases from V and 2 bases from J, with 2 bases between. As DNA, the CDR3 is TGTGCTAGTGGTTTCGCCTACGAGCAGTACTTC. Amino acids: CASGFAYEQYF.

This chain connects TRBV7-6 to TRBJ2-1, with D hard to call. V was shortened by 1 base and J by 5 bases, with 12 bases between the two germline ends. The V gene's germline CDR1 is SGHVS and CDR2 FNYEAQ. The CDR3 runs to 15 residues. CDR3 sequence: CASSLEATLDNEQFF. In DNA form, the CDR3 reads TGTGCCAGCAGCTTAGAAGCGACACTGGACAATGAGCAGTTCTTC.

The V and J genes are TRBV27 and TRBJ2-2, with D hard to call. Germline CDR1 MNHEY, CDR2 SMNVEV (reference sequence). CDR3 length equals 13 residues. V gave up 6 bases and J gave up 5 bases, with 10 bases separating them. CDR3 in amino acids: CASSLTLTGELFF. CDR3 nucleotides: TGTGCCAGCAGCCTAACACTGACCGGGGAGCTGTTTTTT.

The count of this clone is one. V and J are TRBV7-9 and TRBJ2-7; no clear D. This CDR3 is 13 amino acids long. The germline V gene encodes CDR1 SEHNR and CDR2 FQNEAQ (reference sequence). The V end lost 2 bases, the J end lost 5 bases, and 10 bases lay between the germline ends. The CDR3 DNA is TGTGCCAGCAGCTTAAAGGCGCCGAACGAGCAGTACTTC. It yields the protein CASSLKAPNEQYF.

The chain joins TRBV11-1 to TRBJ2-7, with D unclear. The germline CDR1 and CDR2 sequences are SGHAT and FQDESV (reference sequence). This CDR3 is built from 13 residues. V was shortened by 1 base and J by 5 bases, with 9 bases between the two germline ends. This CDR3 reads CASSLGQVNEQYF. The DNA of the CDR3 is TGTGCCAGCAGCTTAGGGCAGGTCAACGAGCAGTACTTC. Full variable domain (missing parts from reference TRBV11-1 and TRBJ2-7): EAEVAQSPRYKITEKSQAVAFWCDPISGHATLYWYRQILGQGPELLVQFQDESVVDDSQLPKDRFSAERLKGVDSTLKIQPAELGDSAMYLCASSLGQVNEQYFGPGTRLTVT.

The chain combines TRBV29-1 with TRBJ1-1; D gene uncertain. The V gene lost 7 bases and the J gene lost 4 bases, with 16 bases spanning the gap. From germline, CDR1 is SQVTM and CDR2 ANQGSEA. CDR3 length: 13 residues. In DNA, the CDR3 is TGCAGCGCCCGAGCTGGGCGGGGCACTGAAGCTTTCTTT. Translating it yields CSARAGRGTEAFF.

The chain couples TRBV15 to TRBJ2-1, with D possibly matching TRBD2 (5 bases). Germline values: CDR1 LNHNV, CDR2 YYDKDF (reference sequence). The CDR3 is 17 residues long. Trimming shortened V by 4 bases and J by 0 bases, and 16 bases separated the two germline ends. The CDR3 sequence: CATSTPADHPSYNEQFF. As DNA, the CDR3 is TGTGCCACCAGCACGCCAGCGGACCACCCCTCCTACAATGAGCAGTTCTTC.

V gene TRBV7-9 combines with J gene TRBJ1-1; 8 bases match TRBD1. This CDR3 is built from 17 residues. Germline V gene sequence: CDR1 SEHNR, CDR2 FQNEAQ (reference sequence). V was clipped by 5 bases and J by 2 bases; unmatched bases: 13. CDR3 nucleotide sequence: TGTGCCAGCAGCCCACAGGGGGGTTTGCGCATAAACACTGAAGCTTTCTTT. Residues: CASSPQGGLRINTEAFF.

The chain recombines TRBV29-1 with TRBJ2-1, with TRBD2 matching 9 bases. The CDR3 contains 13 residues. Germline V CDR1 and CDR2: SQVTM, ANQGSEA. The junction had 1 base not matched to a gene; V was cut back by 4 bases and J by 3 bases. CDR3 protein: CSVGLAVYNEQFF. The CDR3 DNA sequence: TGCAGCGTTGGACTAGCGGTCTACAATGAGCAGTTCTTC.

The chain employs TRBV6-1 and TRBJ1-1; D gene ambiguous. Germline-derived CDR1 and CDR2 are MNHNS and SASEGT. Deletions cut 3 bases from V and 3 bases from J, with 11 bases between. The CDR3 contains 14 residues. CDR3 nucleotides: TGTGCCAGCAGTGACTCAGGTTCGCACACTGAAGCTTTCTTT. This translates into CASSDSGSHTEAFF.

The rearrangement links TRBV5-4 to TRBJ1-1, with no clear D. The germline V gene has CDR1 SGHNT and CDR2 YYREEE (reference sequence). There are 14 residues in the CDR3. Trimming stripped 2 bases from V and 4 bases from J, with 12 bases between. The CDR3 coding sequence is TGTGCCAGCAGCTTTAATCGGGGAGGCACTGAAGCTTTCTTT. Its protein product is CASSFNRGGTEAFF.

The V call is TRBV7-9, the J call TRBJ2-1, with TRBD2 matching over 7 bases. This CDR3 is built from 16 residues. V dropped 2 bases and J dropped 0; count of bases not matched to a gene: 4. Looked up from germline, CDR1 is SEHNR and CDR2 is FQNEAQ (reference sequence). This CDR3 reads CASSLYRDYSYNEQFF. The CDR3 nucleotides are TGTGCCAGCAGCTTATATCGGGACTACTCCTACAATGAGCAGTTCTTC.